This TCR beta chain was sequenced in a study of blood T cell repertoires in COVID-19. In the authors' workflow: Amplification of reference gene primers was used by the study to estimate nucleated cell counts. This table comes from immunoSEQ multiplex PCR, and its TCRdb copy is limited to in-frame clones, with some not included. That table gives V, J and clone size, and the DNA gave D and trimming. The table lists 200,000 to 250,000 clones, around 80% of them singletons. Germline V CDR1 and CDR2: KGHDR, SFDVKD. The length of the CDR3 is 12 residues. V lost 5 bases to trimming and J lost 0 bases, with 2 bases between them.

The sequence was collected from a woman in her sixties or seventies with acute or convalescent COVID-19. This chain links TRBV24-1 with TRBJ2-3; D uncertain. Sequenced sample: peripheral blood. The DNA for the CDR3 is TGTGCCACCAGTGTAAGCACAGATACGCAGTATTTT. Its translation: CATSVSTDTQYF.